This paragraph covers one T cell receptor (beta chain) sequence. Each CDR3 protein is one row after TCRdb ran MiXCR on the 5' RACE reads. The data contain hundreds of thousands of distinct CDR3 sequences, about a fifth of them seen just once; the ten biggest clones take up approximately 8.4%. The CDR3 extends over 15 amino acids. Per germline, CDR1 ENHRY and CDR2 SYGVKD. V lost 0 bases, J lost 1 base, and 0 bases stayed unmatched. The data originate from a study of T-cell memory formation after mild COVID-19. This TCR derives from an adult woman who had mild COVID-19 (a few samples of this study predate the infection). Cell type and time point are not known. This chain uses TRBV10-3 with TRBJ1-3; TRBD1 agrees at 7 bases. The sample consisted of PBMCs or a T cell subset sorted from them (not recorded which). CDR3 in amino acids: CAISESTGSGNTIYF. The CDR3 DNA is TGTGCCATCAGTGAGTCGACAGGGTCTGGAAACACCATATATTTT.